Shown below are 17 T cell receptor beta chains from a single sample sequenced in a study of T-cell reconstitution after alpha-beta-depleted transplantation in children. Preparing the TCRbeta library involved the use of unique molecular identifiers. TCRdb reprocessed the PCR reads with MiXCR, giving one entry per CDR3 protein. The sample includes 200,000 to 250,000 distinct CDR3 sequences, approximately 9.8% seen only once; the top ten take around 5%. Sequenced here: PBMCs from the stem cell graft donor, sampled from the stem cell graft. Source of these receptors: a human donor who donated a stem cell graft to a child with SCID.

In its sample, this clonotype was seen many times. This chain links TRBV20-1 with TRBJ1-1; tentative D call: TRBD1 (5 bases). Trimming left V 6 bases short and J 0 bases short, with 11 bases between. This CDR3 comprises 13 residues. Germline V gene data show CDR1 as DFQATT and CDR2 as SNEGSKA (reference sequence). The CDR3 sequence is CSATQDMNTEAFF. The CDR3, as DNA: TGCAGTGCCACACAGGATATGAACACTGAAGCTTTCTTT.

This clonotype was recorded at least ten times. This chain links TRBV4-3 with TRBJ2-3; 9 nucleotides match TRBD2. From germline, CDR1 is LGHNA and CDR2 YSLEER. The CDR3 is 15 amino acids. V lost 1 base to trimming and J lost 5 bases; unmatched junction nucleotides: 4. The chain's CDR3 is CASSQVGGGGDTQYF. In DNA form, the CDR3 reads TGCGCCAGCAGCCAAGTAGGCGGGGGGGGAGATACGCAGTATTTT.

This clonotype was detected a few times. The chain has TRBV20-1 and TRBJ1-5; D is possibly TRBD1 (6 bases). Germline V gene lookup returns CDR1 DFQATT and CDR2 SNEGSKA (reference sequence). Trimming shortened V by 6 bases and J by 7 bases, and 19 bases separated the two germline ends. This CDR3 contains 14 residues. The CDR3 coding sequence is TGCAGTGCCAAACCCTGGGGGGCAGGGCAGCCCCAGCATTTT. Protein: CSAKPWGAGQPQHF.

The sample holds many counts of this clonotype. The chain combines TRBV10-3 with TRBJ2-1, with D possibly matching TRBD2 (5 bases). V was pared by 6 bases and J by 7 bases, with 13 bases between. The CDR3 is 13 amino acids. In germline, CDR1 is ENHRY, CDR2 SYGVKD. The CDR3 DNA reads as TGTGCCATCAGGCCGAAAACGGGAAATGAGCAGTTCTTC. Its translation: CAIRPKTGNEQFF.

The rearrangement joins TRBV2 to TRBJ2-4; 7 bases agree with TRBD1. In germline, CDR1 is SNHLY, CDR2 FYNNEI. The CDR3 has 14 residues. V lost 5 bases and J lost 3; bases outside the gene matches: 4. The CDR3 DNA follows: TGTGCCAGCAGTTACAGGGGTGGCAAAAACATTCAGTACTTC. Amino acid sequence: CASSYRGGKNIQYF.

The chain combines TRBV6-4 with TRBJ2-1, with 14 positions matching TRBD2. The CDR3 length is 19 residues. Germline V gene data show CDR1 as MRHNA and CDR2 as SNTAGT. The CDR3 DNA sequence: TGTACCTGCAGCCTCTACGTGACTAGCGGGGGGGCATGGTCCAATGAGCAGTTCTTC. Amino acid sequence: CTCSLYVTSGGAWSNEQFF.

The rearrangement links TRBV7-9 to TRBJ1-1; 7 bases are shared with TRBD1. CDR1 and CDR2 from the germline V gene are SEHNR and FQNEAQ (reference sequence). Trimming at V came to 5 bases and at J to 5 bases, leaving 8 bases not matched to a gene. The CDR3 length is 14 residues. The CDR3 protein is CASSPTGFGTEAFF. The DNA of the CDR3 is TGTGCCAGCAGCCCGACAGGGTTTGGAACTGAAGCTTTCTTT.

This clonotype was observed many times. The junction differs from germline at one of its ends, possibly a read error. V and J are TRBV29-1 and TRBJ1-2; D unresolved. This CDR3 is built from 13 residues. Germline loops: CDR1 SQVTM, CDR2 ANQGSEA. The CDR3: CSVTHGRSSNAFF. CDR3 DNA sequence: TGCAGCGTCACACACGGACGGAGCAGCAACGCGTTCTTC. Full variable domain (missing parts from reference TRBV29-1 and TRBJ1-2): SAVISQKPSRDICQRGTSLTIQCQVDSQVTMMFWYRQQPGQSLTLIATANQGSEATYESGFVIDKFPISRPNLTFSTLTVSNMSPEDSSIYLCSVTHGRSSNAFFGSGTRLTVV.

This clonotype was seen repeatedly, ten times or more. The J gene is TRBJ2-7, the V gene TRBV11-1; a weak D match, TRBD1 (6 bases). The CDR3 contains 13 residues. V lost 5 bases to trimming and J lost 3 bases, with 11 bases between them. The germline V gene has CDR1 SGHAT and CDR2 FQDESV (reference sequence). CDR3 loop: CASSRNRDYEQYF. The CDR3 DNA sequence: TGTGCCAGCAGCCGCAACAGGGACTACGAGCAGTACTTC. The full variable domain, rest sourced from reference TRBV11-1 and TRBJ2-7, is EAEVAQSPRYKITEKSQAVAFWCDPISGHATLYWYRQILGQGPELLVQFQDESVVDDSQLPKDRFSAERLKGVDSTLKIQPAELGDSAMYLCASSRNRDYEQYFGPGTRLTVT.

This clonotype was found many times. The chain joins TRBV19 to TRBJ2-1; TRBD2 matches at 7 bases. The length of the CDR3 is 13 residues. Germline V CDR1 and CDR2: LNHDA, SQIVND (reference sequence). V dropped 5 bases and J dropped 5; count of bases not matched to a gene: 3. CDR3 residues: CASSAGVNNEQFF. CDR3 sequence (DNA): TGTGCCAGTAGTGCGGGGGTGAACAATGAGCAGTTCTTC. Together with reference TRBV19 and TRBJ2-1, the CDR3 gives the full variable domain: DGGITQSPKYLFRKEGQNVTLSCEQNLNHDAMYWYRQDPGQGLRLIYYSQIVNDFQKGDIAEGYSVSREKKESFPLTVTSAQKNPTAFYLCASSAGVNNEQFFGPGTRLTVL.

This clonotype was observed at least ten times. The V and J genes are TRBV20-1 and TRBJ1-5; 7 bases fit TRBD1. J gave up 3 bases and V 3 bases, and 2 bases lay outside the gene matches. Germline V lookup: CDR1 DFQATT, CDR2 SNEGSKA (reference sequence). CDR3 length: 13 amino acids. The CDR3 coding sequence is TGCAGTGCTAGGGACAGGACCAATCAGCCCCAGCATTTT. Translated: CSARDRTNQPQHF.

This clonotype was recorded at least ten times. The chain uses TRBV5-1 and TRBJ2-3, with 7 bases that match TRBD1. Germline V lookup: CDR1 SGHRS, CDR2 YFSETQ. The CDR3 covers 14 residues. V lost 8 bases to trimming and J lost 3 bases; unmatched junction nucleotides: 9. The CDR3 DNA is TGCGCCAGTGCACGGGACAGATGGACAGATACGCAGTATTTT. Translating it yields CASARDRWTDTQYF.

In its sample, this clonotype was seen many times. DNA of the CDR3: TGTGCCAGCTCCCGACAGGGGAGAGATACGCAGTATTTT. This translates into CASSRQGRDTQYF. V usage is TRBV7-2 and J usage is TRBJ2-3; 8 nucleotides line up with TRBD1. The germline V gene has CDR1 SGHTA and CDR2 FQGNSA. Trimming cost V 8 bases and J 5 bases; bases outside gene matches: 6. The CDR3 extends over 13 amino acids.

This clonotype was observed at least ten times. CDR3 sequence reads: CASSPRTSGYNEQFF. The CDR3 region has the DNA TGTGCCAGCAGCCCCAGGACTAGCGGCTACAATGAGCAGTTCTTC. This chain uses TRBV5-5 with TRBJ2-1; 10 positions match TRBD2. Losses at the gene ends were 4 bases for V and 3 bases for J; bases not matched to a gene: 4. CDR3 length: 15 amino acids. Per germline, CDR1 SGHKS and CDR2 YYEKEE (reference sequence).

Of note for this clonotype: A much larger clone sits a single nucleotide away, making a read error possible. V gene TRBV6-2 or TRBV6-3 combines with J gene TRBJ1-5, with a weak D call TRBD1 (5 bases). This CDR3 has 14 amino acids. CDR1 is MNHEY, CDR2 SVGEGT, per germline. The ends were cut back, 8 bases at V and 2 bases at J, with 13 bases in the middle. The CDR3, as DNA: TGTGCCAGCGTGGCCAGGGTAGGCAATCAGCCCCAGCATTTT. Protein product: CASVARVGNQPQHF.

V usage is TRBV6-1 and J usage is TRBJ2-5; 8 positions agree with TRBD1. The CDR3 sequence is 15 residues long. Trimming took 6 bases from V and 0 from J; bases not matched to a gene: 6. Germline V gene sequence: CDR1 MNHNS, CDR2 SASEGT. Written as DNA, the CDR3 is TGTGCCAGCAGAAAAGGACAGGGCTACCAAGAGACCCAGTACTTC. Its translation is CASRKGQGYQETQYF.

This clonotype was seen ten or more times. The CDR3 DNA sequence: TGTGCCACCAGCAGAGACGCCAGATTTTCTGGAAACACCATATATTTT. It translates to CATSRDARFSGNTIYF. The V call is TRBV15, the J call TRBJ1-3; no definite D call. From germline, CDR1 is LNHNV and CDR2 YYDKDF (reference sequence). This CDR3 is 16 amino acids long. V dropped 0 bases and J dropped 1 base, with 10 bases sitting between them.